This TCR beta chain was captured in a study of T cells in Graves' hyperthyroidism and ophthalmopathy. General study results and limits: Blood held most thyroid clonotypes expanded above 0.001 frequency.

Patients aged 18 to 65 had newly diagnosed hyperthyroidism of under 2 months' duration. Uncontrolled infection, other autoimmune disease, pregnancy or lactation barred patients from enrollment. Diagnoses were established using clinical symptoms, serum thyroxine and TRAb, thyroid ultrasound and orbital computed tomography. Amplification targeted TCR beta CDR3 regions from RNA transcripts. The HTBI set primed first-round TCR CDR3 RT-PCR. TCRdb used MiXCR to reprocess the multiplex PCR reads, holding one entry per CDR3 protein. The data show about 260,000 distinct CDR3 sequences, 25% seen once. In its sample, this clonotype was seen many times. Its matching antigen is unknown. The CDR3 extends over 14 amino acids. After removal of 5 bases from V and 7 bases from J, the junction contained 10 bases not matched to a gene. CDR1 is SNHLY, CDR2 FYNNEI, per germline.

V and J are TRBV2 and TRBJ2-7; 8 bases fit TRBD1. This clonotype was sampled from a middle-aged man with Graves' hyperthyroidism that later progressed to Graves' ophthalmopathy. Sequenced material: blood. This CDR3 is CASSPEGQGREQYF. CDR3 DNA sequence: TGTGCCAGCAGTCCGGAAGGACAGGGTCGGGAGCAGTACTTC.